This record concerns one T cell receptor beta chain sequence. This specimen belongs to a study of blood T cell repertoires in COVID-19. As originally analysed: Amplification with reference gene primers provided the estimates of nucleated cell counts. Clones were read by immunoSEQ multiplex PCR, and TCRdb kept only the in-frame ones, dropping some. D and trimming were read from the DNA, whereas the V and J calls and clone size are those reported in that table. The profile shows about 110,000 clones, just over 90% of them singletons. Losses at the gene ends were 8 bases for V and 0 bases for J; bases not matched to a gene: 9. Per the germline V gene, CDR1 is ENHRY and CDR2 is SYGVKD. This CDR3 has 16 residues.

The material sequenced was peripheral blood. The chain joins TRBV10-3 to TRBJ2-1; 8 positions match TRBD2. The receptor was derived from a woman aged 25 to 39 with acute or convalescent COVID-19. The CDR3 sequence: CAIGSSGASSYNEQFF. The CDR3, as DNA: TGTGCCATCGGAAGTAGCGGGGCGAGCTCCTACAATGAGCAGTTCTTC.